This TCR beta chain was retrieved from a study of blood T cell repertoires in COVID-19. The wider study: Researchers got acute and convalescent COVID-19 samples from the United States, Italy and Spain. PBMCs, B-cell-depleted T cells, or T cells were the source of the cDNA or gDNA that made up the material.

Original processing notes: Amplification of reference gene primers provided the estimated nucleated cell counts. The method was immunoSEQ multiplex PCR; TCRdb's version includes in-frame clones alone and lacks a portion of them. The DNA was the basis for D and trimming; V, J and clone size are from that table. Of about 170,000 clones in the sample, 85% were seen once. In germline, CDR1 is SGHRS, CDR2 YFSETQ. The CDR3 sequence is 19 residues long. V was trimmed by 2 bases and J by 0 bases, leaving 23 bases between them. The sample consisted of peripheral blood. The sequence was obtained from a human donor with acute or convalescent COVID-19. The donor label of this sample is uncertain. This sequence joins TRBV5-1 and TRBJ1-1, with TRBD1 as a possible D gene (5 bases). The CDR3 sequence: CASSFTNVDARAMNTEAFF. In DNA form, the CDR3 reads TGCGCCAGCAGCTTCACGAATGTGGATGCCAGGGCCATGAACACTGAAGCTTTCTTT. Full variable domain (rest looked up from reference TRBV5-1 and TRBJ1-1): KAGVTQTPRYLIKTRGQQVTLSCSPISGHRSVSWYQQTPGQGLQFLFEYFSETQRNKGNFPGRFSGRQFSNSRSEMNVSTLELGDSALYLCASSFTNVDARAMNTEAFFGQGTRLTVV.